Described below is a single T cell receptor beta chain sequence and its context. The data were obtained in a study of T cells in Graves' hyperthyroidism and ophthalmopathy. What was amplified from RNA transcripts were TCR beta CDR3 regions. When the TCR CDR3 underwent first-round RT-PCR, the HTBI primer set was used. MiXCR was run by TCRdb on the multiplex PCR reads, yielding one entry per CDR3 protein. The table records about 560,000 distinct CDR3 sequences, over 15% of them present only once. Per germline, CDR1 DFQATT and CDR2 SNEGSKA (reference sequence). This CDR3 has 13 amino acids. The V end was cut by 0 bases, the J end by 10 bases, with 15 bases between.

This rearrangement joins TRBV20-1 to TRBJ1-2; the D is unclear. This receptor was identified in a woman aged 18-29 years with Graves' hyperthyroidism. Sequences were obtained from blood. The CDR3 reads CSAREALDRSYTF. The CDR3 coding sequence is TGCAGTGCTAGAGAGGCCCTCGATAGATCCTACACCTTC.